Each of the 16 T cell receptor beta chains below was sequenced from the same sample in a study of shared clonotypes between healthy human individuals (dated by TCRdb to about 2020). The library was prepared using the immunoSEQ multiplex PCR assay. The table was pulled from immuneACCESS by TCRdb, which kept in-frame rearrangements only. Such tables lose some clones; where checked, under half of the loss comes from unresolved V genes, and the rest has no known cause. The sample table records nearly 1 million clones; around 80% of these occur just once. The ten biggest clones cover approximately 1.5% of the sample. The sample consisted of memory CD4+ T cells sorted from blood. Per the publication, the cell subset or site label means: CD45RA-negative fraction. The receptors stem from a young man in good health.

To note about this clone: Other DNA sequences in the sample encode the same CDR3. The chain couples TRBV28 to TRBJ1-5, with 8 bases lining up with TRBD1. This CDR3 has 14 residues. With 3 bases clipped from V and 2 bases from J, the junction kept 0 bases outside the gene matches. Germline V gene sequence: CDR1 MDHEN, CDR2 SYDVKM. The CDR3 spells CASSLTGGNQPQHF. CDR3 bases: TGTGCCAGCAGTTTGACAGGGGGCAATCAGCCCCAGCATTTT.

V and J are TRBV6-1 and TRBJ2-3; 9 nucleotides line up with TRBD1. The CDR3 has 14 residues. V shed 8 bases, J shed 2 bases, and the junction held 5 bases outside the gene matches. Per germline, CDR1 MNHNS and CDR2 SASEGT. The CDR3 here is CASLRDRDTDTQYF. CDR3 DNA sequence: TGTGCCAGCCTCCGGGACAGGGACACAGATACGCAGTATTTT.

The genes are TRBV5-1 and TRBJ1-6; TRBD1 is a possible D gene (5 bases). Germline V gene data show CDR1 as SGHRS and CDR2 as YFSETQ. V was pared by 0 bases and J by 9 bases, with 10 bases between. The CDR3 length is 14 residues. The CDR3 nucleotides are TGCGCCAGCAGCTTGGAGCGGGGGATTTCACCCCTCCACTTT. Its protein is CASSLERGISPLHF.

The rearrangement uses TRBV5-6 and TRBJ1-2; D is unclear. Trimming took off 4 bases at V and 4 bases at J, with 20 bases between the two ends. Germline-derived CDR1 and CDR2 are SGHDT and YYEEEE. The CDR3 spans 16 residues. The DNA for the CDR3 is TGTGCCAGCAGCCTCATTAGGGAATACAACCCCTATGGCTACACCTTC. Protein sequence: CASSLIREYNPYGYTF.

The genes are TRBV9 and TRBJ2-3; 9 bases line up with TRBD2. The CDR3 is made up of 16 amino acids. Unmatched junction bases numbered 2, after V lost 0 bases and J lost 0 bases. Per germline, CDR1 SGDLS and CDR2 YYNGEE. The CDR3 protein is CASSVATSGSTDTQYF. The CDR3 DNA reads TGTGCCAGCAGCGTAGCGACTAGCGGCAGCACAGATACGCAGTATTTT.

The chain employs TRBV10-3 and TRBJ2-5; D is unclear. Trimming left V 4 bases short and J 5 bases short, with 11 bases between. The CDR3 is made up of 13 amino acids. CDR1 ENHRY and CDR2 SYGVKD come from the germline V gene. The CDR3 sequence: CAISGTTGETQYF. CDR3 bases: TGTGCCATCAGTGGGACCACCGGGGAGACCCAGTACTTC.

This clone was observed a handful of times. Other DNA sequences of this sample code for an identical CDR3. The V call is TRBV6-5, the J call TRBJ2-7, with 10 bases aligning to TRBD1. Germline V lookup: CDR1 MNHEY, CDR2 SVGAGI. CDR3 length: 14 residues. V dropped 5 bases and J dropped 1; count of bases not matched to a gene: 2. For the CDR3, the DNA is TGTGCCAGCAGTAGGACAGGGGGGTCCTACGAGCAGTACTTC. Its translation is CASSRTGGSYEQYF.

As for this clone: Its ends do not fully match the called genes, so a read error is possible. The rearrangement joins TRBV7-7 to TRBJ2-2, with D perhaps TRBD1 (6 bases). CDR1 SSHAT and CDR2 FNYEAQ come from the germline V gene (reference sequence). The CDR3 runs to 14 residues. DNA of the CDR3: TGTGCTAGCAGCTCTCAGGGGAGCACCGGGGAGCTGTTTTTT. As protein: CASSSQGSTGELFF.

This clone has a single count. The chain uses TRBV27 and TRBJ2-7; 11 bases match TRBD2. Trimming took 6 bases from V and 2 from J; bases not matched to a gene: 6. Germline CDR1 reads MNHEY; CDR2 reads SMNVEV (reference sequence). The CDR3 has 15 residues. DNA for the CDR3: TGTGCCAGCAGCCCTGGGACTAGCGGAACCTACGAGCAGTACTTC. It codes for CASSPGTSGTYEQYF.

The chain links TRBV28 to TRBJ2-1; perhaps D is TRBD1 or TRBD2 (6 bases each). CDR1 and CDR2 from the germline V gene are MDHEN and SYDVKM. Trimming took off 6 bases at V and 7 bases at J, with 19 bases between the two ends. CDR3 length: 15 residues. CDR3 DNA sequence: TGTGCCAGCAGCTCCGCCGGGGGCTGGGTTAATGAGCAGTTCTTC. Translated, it gives CASSSAGGWVNEQFF.

CDR3 sequence reads: CASSSGQTYNEQFF. CDR3 coding DNA: TGCGCCAGCAGCTCGGGACAGACCTACAATGAGCAGTTCTTC. The chain employs TRBV5-1 and TRBJ2-1, with 7 positions matching TRBD1. Germline assignment: CDR1 SGHRS and CDR2 YFSETQ. Trimming cost V 3 bases and J 2 bases; bases outside gene matches: 2. CDR3 length: 14 residues.

This rearrangement joins TRBV9 to TRBJ2-7; TRBD2 agrees at 9 bases. Trimming cost V 0 bases and J 2 bases; bases outside gene matches: 0. This CDR3 comprises 14 residues. CDR1 and CDR2 from the germline V gene are SGDLS and YYNGEE. CDR3 coding DNA: TGTGCCAGCAGCGTAGTAGCGGGAGCCTACGAGCAGTACTTC. This translates into CASSVVAGAYEQYF.

The chain uses TRBV4-3 and TRBJ2-3; D is unresolved. V lost 3 bases, J lost 8 bases, and 9 bases lay in between. The CDR3 is 12 amino acids. Germline-derived CDR1 and CDR2 are LGHNA and YSLEER. CDR3 DNA: TGCGCCAGCAGCCATCTAGGTAGTACGCAGTATTTT. Its translation is CASSHLGSTQYF.

The rearrangement links TRBV10-3 to TRBJ2-2, with 7 bases aligning to TRBD1. The CDR3 sequence is 15 residues long. The trim removed 8 bases at V and 3 bases at J, leaving 9 bases unmatched. The V gene's germline CDR1 is ENHRY and CDR2 SYGVKD. DNA of the CDR3: TGTGCCATCGGGGAAGGGGGCACGCACACCGGGGAGCTGTTTTTT. This translates into CAIGEGGTHTGELFF.

V is TRBV5-5 and J is TRBJ2-3; 13 nucleotides agree with TRBD2. Germline CDR1 reads SGHKS; CDR2 reads YYEKEE (reference sequence). CDR3 length: 16 amino acids. The J segment lost 2 bases and the V segment lost 4 bases, leaving 4 bases of the junction unmatched. The CDR3 region is CASSPGLAGSTDTQYF. The CDR3 bases are TGTGCCAGCAGCCCGGGACTAGCGGGGTCCACAGATACGCAGTATTTT.

The rearrangement links TRBV7-2 to TRBJ2-3, with 13 bases fitting TRBD2. The ends lost 3 bases at V and 1 base at J; junction bases unmatched: 1. The CDR3 is 16 amino acids. Germline CDR1 and CDR2: SGHTA and FQGNSA. The CDR3 nucleotides are TGTGCCAGCAGCTTCGGACTAGCGGGGGGCACAGATACGCAGTATTTT. Protein: CASSFGLAGGTDTQYF.